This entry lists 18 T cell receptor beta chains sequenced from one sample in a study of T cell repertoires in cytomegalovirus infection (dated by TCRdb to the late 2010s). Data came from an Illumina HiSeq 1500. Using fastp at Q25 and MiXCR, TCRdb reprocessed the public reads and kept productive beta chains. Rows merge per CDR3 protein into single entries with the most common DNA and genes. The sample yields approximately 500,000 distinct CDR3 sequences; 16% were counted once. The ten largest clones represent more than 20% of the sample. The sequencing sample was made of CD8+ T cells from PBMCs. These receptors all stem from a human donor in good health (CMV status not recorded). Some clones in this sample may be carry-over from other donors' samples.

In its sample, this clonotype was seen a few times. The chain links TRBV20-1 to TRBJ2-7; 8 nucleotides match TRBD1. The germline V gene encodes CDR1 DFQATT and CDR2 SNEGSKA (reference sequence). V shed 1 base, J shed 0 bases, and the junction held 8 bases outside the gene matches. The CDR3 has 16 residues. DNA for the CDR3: TGCAGTGCTAGAGTGGGCGGGACAGGTGCCTCCTACGAGCAGTACTTC. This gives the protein CSARVGGTGASYEQYF.

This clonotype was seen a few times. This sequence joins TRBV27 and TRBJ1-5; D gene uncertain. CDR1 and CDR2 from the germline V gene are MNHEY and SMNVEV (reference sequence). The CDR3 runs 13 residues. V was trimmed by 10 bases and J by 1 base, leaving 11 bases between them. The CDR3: CAIGPGSNQPQHF. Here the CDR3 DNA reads TGTGCCATCGGTCCGGGGAGCAATCAGCCCCAGCATTTT.

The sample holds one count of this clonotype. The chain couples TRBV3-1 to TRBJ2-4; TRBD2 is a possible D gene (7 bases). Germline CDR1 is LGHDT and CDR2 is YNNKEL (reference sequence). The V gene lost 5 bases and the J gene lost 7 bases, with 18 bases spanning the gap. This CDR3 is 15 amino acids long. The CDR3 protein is CASSSWRGGPNIQYF. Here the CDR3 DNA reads TGTGCCAGCAGCTCATGGAGGGGGGGGCCGAACATTCAGTACTTC.

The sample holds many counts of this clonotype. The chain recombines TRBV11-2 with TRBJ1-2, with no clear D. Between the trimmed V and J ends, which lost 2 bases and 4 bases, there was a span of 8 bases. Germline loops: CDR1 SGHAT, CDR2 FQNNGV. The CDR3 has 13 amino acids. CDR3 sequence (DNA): TGTGCCAGCAGCTTAACAGCTACCTATGGCTACACCTTC. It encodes CASSLTATYGYTF.

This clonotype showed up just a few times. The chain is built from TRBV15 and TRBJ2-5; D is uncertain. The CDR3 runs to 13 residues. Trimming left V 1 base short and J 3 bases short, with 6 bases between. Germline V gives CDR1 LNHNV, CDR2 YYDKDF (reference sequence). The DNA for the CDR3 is TGTGCCACCAGCAGAGTAAAAGAAGAGACCCAGTACTTC. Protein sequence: CATSRVKEETQYF. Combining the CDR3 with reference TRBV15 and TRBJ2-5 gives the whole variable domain DAMVIQNPRYQVTQFGKPVTLSCSQTLNHNVMYWYQQKSSQAPKLLFHYYDKDFNNEADTPDNFQSRRPNTSFCFLDIRSPGLGDTAMYLCATSRVKEETQYFGPGTRLLVL.

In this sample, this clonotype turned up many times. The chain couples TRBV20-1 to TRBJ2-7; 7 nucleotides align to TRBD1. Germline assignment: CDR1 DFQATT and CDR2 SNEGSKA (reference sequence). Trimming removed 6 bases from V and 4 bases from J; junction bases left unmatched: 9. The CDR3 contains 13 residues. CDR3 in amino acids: CSAQDRDRYEQYF. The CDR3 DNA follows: TGCAGTGCCCAAGACAGGGATAGGTACGAGCAGTACTTC.

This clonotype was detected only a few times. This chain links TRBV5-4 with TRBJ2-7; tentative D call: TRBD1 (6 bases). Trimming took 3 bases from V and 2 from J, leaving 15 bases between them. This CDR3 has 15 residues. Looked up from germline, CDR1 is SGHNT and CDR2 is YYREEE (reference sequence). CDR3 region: CASSSSTGRPYEQYF. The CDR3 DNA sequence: TGTGCCAGCAGCTCCTCCACAGGGAGACCCTACGAGCAGTACTTC.

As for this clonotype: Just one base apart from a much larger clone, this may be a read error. The CDR3 protein is CASQPEGVSNEQFF. Here the CDR3 DNA reads TGTGCCTCCCAACCGGAGGGGGTGAGCAATGAGCAGTTCTTC. This chain connects TRBV28 to TRBJ2-1, with D tentatively TRBD1 or TRBD2 (6 bases each). CDR1 MDHEN and CDR2 SYDVKM come from the germline V gene. Between the trimmed V and J ends, which lost 11 bases and 6 bases, there was a span of 20 bases. CDR3 length: 14 residues.

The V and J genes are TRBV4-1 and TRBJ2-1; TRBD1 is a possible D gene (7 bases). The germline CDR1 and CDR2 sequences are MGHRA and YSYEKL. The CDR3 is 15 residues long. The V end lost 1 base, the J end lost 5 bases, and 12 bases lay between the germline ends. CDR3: CASSQGSGGNNEQFF. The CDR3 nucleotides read TGCGCCAGCAGCCAAGGATCAGGGGGGAACAATGAGCAGTTCTTC.

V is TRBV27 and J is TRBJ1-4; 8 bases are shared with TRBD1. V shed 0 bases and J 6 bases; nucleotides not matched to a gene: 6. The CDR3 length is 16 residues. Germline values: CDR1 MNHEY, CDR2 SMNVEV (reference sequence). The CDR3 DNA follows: TGTGCCAGCAGTTTATCTCCCGGACAGGGTGATGAAAAACTGTTTTTT. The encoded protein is CASSLSPGQGDEKLFF. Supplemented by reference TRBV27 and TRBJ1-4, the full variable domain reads EAQVTQNPRYLITVTGKKLTVTCSQNMNHEYMSWYRQDPGLGLRQIYYSMNVEVTDKGDVPEGYKVSRKEKRNFPLILESPSPNQTSLYFCASSLSPGQGDEKLFFGSGTQLSVL.

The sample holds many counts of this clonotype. The CDR3 region has the DNA TGTGCCAGCAGCACAGTCCCCCCTAGCGGGGGAGGCACCGGGGAGCTGTTTTTT. This translates into CASSTVPPSGGGTGELFF. V and J are TRBV11-2 and TRBJ2-2; 10 nucleotides match TRBD2. Germline trimming cut 5 bases from V and 4 bases from J; bases unmatched to any gene: 13. CDR1 is SGHAT, CDR2 FQNNGV, per germline. The CDR3 runs to 18 residues.

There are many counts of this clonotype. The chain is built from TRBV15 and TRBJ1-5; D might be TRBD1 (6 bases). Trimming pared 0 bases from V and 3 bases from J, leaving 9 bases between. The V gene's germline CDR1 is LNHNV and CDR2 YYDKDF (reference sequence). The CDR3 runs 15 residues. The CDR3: CATSRDNRANQPQHF. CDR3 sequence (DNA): TGTGCCACCAGCAGAGATAACAGGGCCAATCAGCCCCAGCATTTT.

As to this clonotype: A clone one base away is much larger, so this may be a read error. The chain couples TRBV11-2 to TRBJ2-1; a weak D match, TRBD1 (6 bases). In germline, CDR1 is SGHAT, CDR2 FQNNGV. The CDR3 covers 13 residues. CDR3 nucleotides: TGTGACAGCAGCTCCCTAGGGGGAGACCGGCAGTTCTTC. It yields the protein CDSSSLGGDRQFF.

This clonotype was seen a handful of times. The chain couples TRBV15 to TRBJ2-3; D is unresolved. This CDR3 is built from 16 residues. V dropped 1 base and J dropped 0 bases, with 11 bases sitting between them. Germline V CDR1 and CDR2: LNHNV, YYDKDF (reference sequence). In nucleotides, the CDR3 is TGTGCCACCAGCAGAGTGGGCACACCTAGCACAGATACGCAGTATTTT. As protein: CATSRVGTPSTDTQYF.

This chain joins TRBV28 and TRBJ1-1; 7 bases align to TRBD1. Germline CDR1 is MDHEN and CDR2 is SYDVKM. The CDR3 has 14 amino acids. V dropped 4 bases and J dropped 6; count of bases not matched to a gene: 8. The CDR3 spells CASSSYRGDAEAFF. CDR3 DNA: TGTGCCAGCAGTTCCTACAGGGGAGACGCTGAAGCTTTCTTT.

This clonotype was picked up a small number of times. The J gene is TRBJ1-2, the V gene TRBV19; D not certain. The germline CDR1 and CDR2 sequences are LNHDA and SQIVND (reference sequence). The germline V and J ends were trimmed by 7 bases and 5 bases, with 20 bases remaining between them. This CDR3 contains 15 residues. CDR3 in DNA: TGTGCCAGTATTGGTGGCCGGGGATTAGAGTATGGCTACACCTTC. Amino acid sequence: CASIGGRGLEYGYTF.

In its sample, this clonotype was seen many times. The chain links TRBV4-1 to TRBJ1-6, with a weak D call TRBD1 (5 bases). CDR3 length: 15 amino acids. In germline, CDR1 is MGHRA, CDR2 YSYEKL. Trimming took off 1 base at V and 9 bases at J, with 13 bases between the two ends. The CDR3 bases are TGCGCCAGCAGCCAAGGGCAGGGCCAAATTTCACCCCTCCACTTT. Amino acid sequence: CASSQGQGQISPLHF.

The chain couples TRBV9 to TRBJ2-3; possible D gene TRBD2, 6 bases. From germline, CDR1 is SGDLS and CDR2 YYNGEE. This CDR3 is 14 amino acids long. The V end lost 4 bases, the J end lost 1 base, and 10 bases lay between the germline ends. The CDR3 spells CASSPSGRTDTQYF. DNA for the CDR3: TGTGCCAGCAGCCCCAGCGGGCGCACAGATACGCAGTATTTT.